The TCR beta chain under discussion was sequenced for a study of T cell responses to AZD1222 COVID-19 vaccine (dated by TCRdb to the early 2020s). In terms of the full investigation: AZD1222 recipients given second doses at about 4 weeks or at about 12 weeks were pooled, since spike-specific TCR depth and breadth were not found to differ between the two schedules. TCR sequencing covered more than 230 trial participants: 200 to 210 given two doses of AZD1222 and some 25 given two doses of MenACWY control vaccine. Trial participants were enrolled into age subgroups of 18-55, 56-69 and 70-plus years, which contained 148, 28 and 57 TCR-sequenced participants, respectively. Study-wide conclusions, independent of this receptor: Conclusions about previously exposed vaccinees were limited because only six AZD1222 recipients were SARS-CoV-2 seropositive at baseline. Nearly half of unique spike-specific TCRs reportedly recognized epitopes outside regions mutated in the B.1.351 and B.1.1.7 variants. In the small 56-69-year group, the increase in depth fell short of significance, most likely because of low power. Participants were mostly white British and included more females than males, and it was suggested by the authors that clonal diversity may have been underestimated. After two AZD1222 doses, both the breadth and the depth of spike-specific TCRs were significantly higher than at day 0 and than in MenACWY recipients. Because no day 14 peak-response samples were available, repertoires were characterized only after the peak T cell response. CD4 TCRs associated with the vaccine covered the entire spike protein, and the dominant responses were in regions 160-218 and 743-854.

The CDR3 regions of human TCRbeta chains were analyzed by immunosequencing. Under the source paper's analysis protocol: Repertoire TCRs were matched against a reference library of SARS-CoV-2-specific TCRs generated with the MIRA antigen-specificity platform. Breadth meant the fraction of unique TCRs that were SARS-CoV-2-associated, whereas depth meant the fraction of total T cells that were SARS-CoV-2-associated. Using the MIRA data, every spike-specific TCR was mapped to the spike region that the TCR reacted to and assigned to either a CD4 or a CD8 class. Log10-transformed breadth and depth values were compared by one-way ANOVA with Sidak's multiple comparisons tests. Sourced from immuneACCESS, this table was stored by TCRdb with only in-frame sequences that have V and J called. A share of the clones is absent; for the studies checked, an unresolved V gene accounts for under half, and the remainder has no known explanation. V, J and clone size reflect that table, while D and trimming were determined from the DNA. This sample holds about 110,000 clones; 84% were observed only once. The ten largest clones add up to roughly 9.5% of the sample.

The CDR3 runs 17 residues from the cysteine to the phenylalanine. Of the read, only the CDR3 DNA is kept; its 51 bases are in frame from base 1. As encoded in the germline V gene (reference sequence), CDR1 is MNHNY while CDR2 is SVGAGI. Trimming takes 5 bases off V and 5 bases off J; junction bases not matched to a gene: 13. Taken with the paper, the label for time point translates to: baseline before first vaccination. Vaccinee samples were obtained from the UK trials COV001 and COV002, which included a single-blind randomized controlled phase 2/3 trial of AZD1222 (ChAdOx1 nCoV-19) in healthy adults. For TCRbeta chain sequencing, PBMC samples from trial participants were taken at day 0 and at day 28 after the second dose. The table lists this clone with a few counts. There is no known antigen for this receptor. No base-level quality is on record; no much larger clone is a single base apart.

The source material was peripheral blood, sampled on day 0 of AZD1222 vaccination. The sequence joins TRBV6-6 to TRBJ1-5, with 9 junctional bases fitting TRBD1. The TCR sequence derives from an adult in good health. DNA sequence: TGTGCCAGCAGTCGTACCCTGACAGGGGGGATACATCAGCCCCAGCATTTT. Translated, this gives CASSRTLTGGIHQPQHF.